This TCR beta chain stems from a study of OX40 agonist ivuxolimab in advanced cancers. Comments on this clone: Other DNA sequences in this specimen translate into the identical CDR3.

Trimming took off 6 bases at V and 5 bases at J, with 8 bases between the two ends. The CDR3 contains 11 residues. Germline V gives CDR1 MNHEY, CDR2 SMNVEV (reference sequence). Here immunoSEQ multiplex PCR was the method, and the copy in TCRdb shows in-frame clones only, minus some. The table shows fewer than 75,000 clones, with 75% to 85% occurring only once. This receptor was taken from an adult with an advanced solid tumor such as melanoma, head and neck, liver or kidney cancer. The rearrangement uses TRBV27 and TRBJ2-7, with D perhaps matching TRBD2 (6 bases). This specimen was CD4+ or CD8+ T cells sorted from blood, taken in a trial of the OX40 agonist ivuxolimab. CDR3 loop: CASRKRDEQYF. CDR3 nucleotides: TGTGCCAGCAGGAAGCGGGACGAGCAGTACTTC.